The 31 T cell receptor beta chains listed next were all sequenced from one sample in a study of T cells in Graves' hyperthyroidism and ophthalmopathy. Amplified TCR beta CDR3 regions came from RNA transcripts. Researchers ran a first-round RT-PCR on the TCR CDR3 using the HTBI primer set. TCRdb passed the multiplex PCR reads through MiXCR, listing each CDR3 protein once. In the table there are a few hundred thousand distinct CDR3 sequences, about 43% of which are singletons. The sequenced sample consisted of peripheral blood or thyroid tissue (not recorded which). Source of these receptors: a woman younger than 35 with Graves' hyperthyroidism.

The rearrangement links TRBV7-3 to TRBJ2-7; 8 nucleotides agree with TRBD2. The CDR3 is 13 amino acids. Trimming cost V 6 bases and J 4 bases; bases outside gene matches: 5. Germline CDR1 is SGHTA and CDR2 is FQGTGA. CDR3 bases: TGTGCCAGCAGTATCCGACTAGCGTACGAGCAGTACTTC. The encoded protein is CASSIRLAYEQYF.

The chain joins TRBV10-3 to TRBJ2-2; TRBD2 agrees at 10 bases. V dropped 4 bases and J dropped 5; count of bases not matched to a gene: 10. CDR1 is ENHRY, CDR2 SYGVKD, per germline. CDR3 length: 17 residues. CDR3 loop: CAISGPLAGELTGELFF. The CDR3 nucleotides are TGTGCCATCAGTGGGCCCCTAGCGGGAGAGCTGACCGGGGAGCTGTTTTTT.

The CDR3 region is CSARQAGQPQHF. The CDR3 DNA is TGCAGCGCTAGACAGGCAGGTCAGCCCCAGCATTTT. This sequence joins TRBV29-1 and TRBJ1-5; D is perhaps TRBD1 (6 bases). From germline, CDR1 is SQVTM and CDR2 ANQGSEA. With 7 bases removed from V and 6 bases from J, the gap between germline ends came to 13 bases. CDR3 length: 12 amino acids.

This clonotype was detected many times. The CDR3 bases are TGTGCCACCCAGGGGGGACCCGAAGGAGAATCCTATCGTGGCTACACCTTC. Encoded protein: CATQGGPEGESYRGYTF. The genes are TRBV10-3 and TRBJ1-2, with 7 bases identical to TRBD1. From germline, CDR1 is ENHRY and CDR2 SYGVKD. The ends lost 10 bases at V and 7 bases at J; junction bases unmatched: 24. This CDR3 comprises 17 residues.

This clonotype has a handful of counts. V usage is TRBV6-6 and J usage is TRBJ2-7; the match to TRBD2 covers 11 bases. The length of the CDR3 is 14 residues. Germline CDR1 reads MNHNY; CDR2 reads SVGAGI (reference sequence). V was pared by 5 bases and J by 3 bases, with 3 bases of the junction left unmatched. For the CDR3, the DNA is TGTGCCAGCAGTGTACTAGCGGGAGACTACGAGCAGTACTTC. Its translation: CASSVLAGDYEQYF.

This clonotype was observed many times. The rearrangement joins TRBV7-2 to TRBJ1-5; 8 nucleotides align to TRBD1. The CDR3 totals 15 residues. V was clipped by 1 base and J by 7 bases; unmatched bases: 6. Germline V lookup: CDR1 SGHTA, CDR2 FQGNSA. CDR3 in amino acids: CASSLDQGASQPQHF. The CDR3 DNA follows: TGTGCCAGCAGCTTAGATCAGGGGGCGAGCCAGCCCCAGCATTTT.

This clonotype has a handful of counts. The V call is TRBV20-1, the J call TRBJ1-1; a weak D match, TRBD1 (5 bases). Germline lookup yields CDR1 DFQATT and CDR2 SNEGSKA (reference sequence). The CDR3 has 14 residues. The V and J ends lost 2 bases and 1 base respectively, with 11 bases between them. CDR3 DNA sequence: TGCAGTGCTAGAACCGGGACGGCGAACACTGAAGCTTTCTTT. Translation gives CSARTGTANTEAFF.

This clonotype was counted only a few times. The chain links TRBV5-5 to TRBJ2-5; D is ambiguous. Trimming stripped 4 bases from V and 2 bases from J, with 9 bases between. The germline gives CDR1 SGHKS, CDR2 YYEKEE (reference sequence). The CDR3 runs to 13 residues. CDR3 protein: CASSPARQETQYF. DNA of the CDR3: TGTGCCAGCAGCCCGGCCAGGCAAGAGACCCAGTACTTC.

V usage is TRBV7-3 and J usage is TRBJ1-1; no clear D gene. Trimming stripped 4 bases from V and 4 bases from J, with 16 bases between. The CDR3 is 15 residues long. Looked up from germline, CDR1 is SGHTA and CDR2 is FQGTGA. The CDR3 sequence is CASSSSPIQGTEAFF. CDR3 nucleotides: TGTGCCAGCAGCTCATCCCCTATTCAAGGCACTGAAGCTTTCTTT.

This clonotype has only a few counts. This chain connects TRBV20-1 to TRBJ1-3, with D hard to call. The germline CDR1 and CDR2 sequences are DFQATT and SNEGSKA (reference sequence). V dropped 3 bases and J dropped 0 bases, with 12 bases sitting between them. The CDR3 is 15 residues long. The CDR3 nucleotides are TGCAGTGCTAGGGCTGACGTCTACTCTGGAAACACCATATATTTT. Its translation is CSARADVYSGNTIYF.

The CDR3 bases are TGTGCCACCAGTGATCCCAGGGGGAAGTACACTGAAGCTTTCTTT. It translates to CATSDPRGKYTEAFF. The genes are TRBV24-1 and TRBJ1-1; 7 nucleotides line up with TRBD1. Germline CDR1 reads KGHDR; CDR2 reads SFDVKD. The CDR3 is made up of 15 amino acids. V lost 3 bases and J lost 3; bases outside the gene matches: 6.

Ten or more counts support this clonotype. V usage is TRBV2 and J usage is TRBJ1-2, with D perhaps matching TRBD1 (6 bases). The V gene's germline CDR1 is SNHLY and CDR2 FYNNEI. The V gene lost 6 bases and the J gene lost 5 bases, with 16 bases spanning the gap. This CDR3 is 14 amino acids long. As DNA, the CDR3 is TGTGCCAGCAGCCACGGACAGAGGGGGTATGGCTACACCTTC. Protein sequence: CASSHGQRGYGYTF. The variable domain in full, with the rest retrieved from reference TRBV2 and TRBJ1-2, is EPEVTQTPSHQVTQMGQEVILRCVPISNHLYFYWYRQILGQKVEFLVSFYNNEISEKSEIFDDQFSVERPDGSNFTLKIRSTKLEDSAMYFCASSHGQRGYGYTFGSGTRLTVV.

On this clonotype itself: This clone may be a read error of a much larger clone one base away. The chain has TRBV7-6 and TRBJ2-7; 8 nucleotides align to TRBD1. Germline V CDR1 and CDR2: SGHVS, FNYEAQ. The CDR3 spans 15 residues. The CDR3 spells CASSARGRGRNEQCF. CDR3 DNA: TGTGCCAGCAGCGCCAGGGGGCGCGGACGTAACGAGCAGTGCTTC. The entire variable domain, with the rest obtained from reference TRBV7-6 and TRBJ2-7, is as follows: GAGVSQSPRYKVTKRGQDVALRCDPISGHVSLYWYRQALGQGPEFLTYFNYEAQQDKSGLPNDRFSAERPEGSISTLTIQRTEQRDSAMYRCASSARGRGRNEQCFGPGTRLTVT.

The chain employs TRBV2 and TRBJ1-2, with 8 nucleotides matching TRBD1. The V segment lost 9 bases and the J segment 5 bases; nucleotides outside the gene matches: 5. CDR3 length equals 12 residues. Germline V lookup: CDR1 SNHLY, CDR2 FYNNEI. CDR3 sequence reads: CARAQGVYGYTF. The CDR3 DNA reads TGTGCCAGGGCACAGGGGGTGTATGGCTACACCTTC.

There are a few counts of this clonotype. The chain has TRBV19 and TRBJ1-5, with D uncertain. The ends were cut back, 5 bases at V and 2 bases at J, with 13 bases in the middle. From germline, CDR1 is LNHDA and CDR2 SQIVND (reference sequence). The CDR3 consists of 15 residues. The CDR3 nucleotides read TGTGCCAGTAGTCTGAGGTCGGTGGGCAATCAGCCCCAGCATTTT. Encoded protein: CASSLRSVGNQPQHF.

V usage is TRBV20-1 and J usage is TRBJ2-5; TRBD1 is a possible D gene (5 bases). V was cut by 3 bases and J by 5 bases, with 7 bases left in between. CDR3 length equals 11 residues. Germline V gene lookup returns CDR1 DFQATT and CDR2 SNEGSKA (reference sequence). CDR3 protein: CSARGPETQYF. CDR3 bases: TGCAGTGCTAGGGGGCCGGAGACCCAGTACTTC.

V is TRBV14 and J is TRBJ2-7; D gene uncertain. CDR3 length equals 16 residues. V lost 4 bases to trimming and J lost 2 bases, with 18 bases between them. Germline values: CDR1 SGHDN, CDR2 FVKESK. CDR3 protein: CASSRGAGPVTYEQYF. CDR3 bases: TGTGCCAGCAGCCGAGGCGCCGGGCCAGTTACCTACGAGCAGTACTTC.

This chain links TRBV24-1 with TRBJ2-2; D gene uncertain. Per the germline V gene, CDR1 is KGHDR and CDR2 is SFDVKD. V lost 3 bases to trimming and J lost 7 bases, with 14 bases between them. The CDR3 contains 15 residues. CDR3 amino acids: CATSDRVLRDGELFF. CDR3 in DNA: TGTGCCACCAGTGATAGAGTCCTGAGAGACGGGGAGCTGTTTTTT.

The V and J genes are TRBV19 and TRBJ1-1; 11 nucleotides align to TRBD1. This CDR3 is built from 16 residues. V lost 6 bases, J lost 0 bases, and 6 bases stayed unmatched. From germline, CDR1 is LNHDA and CDR2 SQIVND (reference sequence). CDR3 nucleotides: TGTGCCAGTAGGCGGGACAGGGGGGCCATGAACACTGAAGCTTTCTTT. This codes for CASRRDRGAMNTEAFF.

The CDR3, as DNA: TGTGCCAGCAGGTCCGGGACTAGATTCAACGAGCAGTACTTC. This gives the protein CASRSGTRFNEQYF. The chain joins TRBV24-1 to TRBJ2-7; 8 bases line up with TRBD2. CDR1 is KGHDR and CDR2 is SFDVKD in the germline V gene. The length of the CDR3 is 14 residues. J lost 5 bases, V lost 11 bases, and 13 bases had no gene match.

In this sample, this clonotype turned up many times. The chain recombines TRBV29-1 with TRBJ1-2; D call uncertain. The V gene lost 7 bases and the J gene lost 8 bases, with 14 bases spanning the gap. The CDR3 is 11 residues long. The germline CDR1 and CDR2 sequences are SQVTM and ANQGSEA. In nucleotides, the CDR3 is TGCAGCGCCGGACCCACAAAAGGCTACACCTTC. Its protein product is CSAGPTKGYTF.

On this clonotype itself: Given a much more abundant clone one base away, this may be a read error. This likely comes from a read error, as the CDR3 has no conserved phenylalanine or tryptophan at its end. The chain recombines TRBV19 with TRBJ1-2; D possibly corresponds to TRBD1 (5 bases). The CDR3 sequence is 12 residues long. The germline V and J ends were trimmed by 3 bases and 9 bases, with 11 bases remaining between them. Germline assignment: CDR1 LNHDA and CDR2 SQIVND (reference sequence). For the CDR3, the DNA is TGTGCCAGTAGTATTGAGGGGTATCGCTACACCCTC. Translation: CASSIEGYRYTL.

The CDR3 sequence is CATSGTTGGKETQYF. In DNA, the CDR3 is TGTGCCACCAGTGGAACGACAGGGGGCAAAGAGACCCAGTACTTC. The chain recombines TRBV24-1 with TRBJ2-5; TRBD1 matches 10 bases. The trim removed 5 bases at V and 3 bases at J, leaving 5 bases unmatched. The germline V gene has CDR1 KGHDR and CDR2 SFDVKD. The CDR3 consists of 15 residues.

This chain uses TRBV7-9 with TRBJ2-7; no definite D call. Germline CDR1 and CDR2: SEHNR and FQNEAQ (reference sequence). Trimming removed 4 bases from V and 2 bases from J, with 12 bases in between. The CDR3 length is 14 residues. CDR3 amino acids: CASSSKLIPYEQYF. The DNA of the CDR3 is TGTGCCAGCAGCTCAAAGCTAATCCCCTACGAGCAGTACTTC.

In its sample, this clonotype was seen once. Since a much larger clone is just one base distant, this may be a read error. The chain joins TRBV24-1 to TRBJ1-2; 7 bases align to TRBD1. Trimming cost V 4 bases and J 8 bases; bases outside gene matches: 9. This CDR3 contains 14 residues. Germline V gene lookup returns CDR1 KGHDR and CDR2 SFDVKD. CDR3 sequence reads: CATSDPDRVEGYTF. The CDR3 region has the DNA TGTGCCACCAGTGACCCTGACAGGGTCGAGGGCTACACCTTC.

The rearrangement links TRBV24-1 to TRBJ2-2; 11 nucleotides agree with TRBD2. Germline lookup yields CDR1 KGHDR and CDR2 SFDVKD. V lost 2 bases and J lost 5; bases outside the gene matches: 9. The length of the CDR3 is 18 residues. The CDR3 reads CATSDSQGTSGRTGELFF. Written as DNA, the CDR3 is TGTGCCACCAGTGATTCCCAGGGGACTAGCGGCCGAACCGGGGAGCTGTTTTTT.

The V call is TRBV5-6, the J call TRBJ1-5; 7 nucleotides line up with TRBD1. Germline CDR1 is SGHDT and CDR2 is YYEEEE. J was trimmed by 6 bases and V by 4 bases; bases with no gene match: 7. This CDR3 is 14 amino acids long. The CDR3 DNA follows: TGTGCCAGCAGCAGACAGGGTTTCACTCAGCCCCAGCATTTT. It translates to CASSRQGFTQPQHF.

Notes on this clonotype: This sequence may be a read error, since a much larger clone differs from it by one base. The gene calls are TRBV10-3 and TRBJ1-5; D unclear. The V gene's germline CDR1 is ENHRY and CDR2 SYGVKD. Trimming stripped 5 bases from V and 1 base from J, with 9 bases between. The CDR3 has 14 residues. The CDR3 bases are TGTGCCATCAGTTTAACGGAGAGCAATCAGCCCCAGCATTTT. Translating it yields CAISLTESNQPQHF.

Only a few counts were recorded for this clonotype. The genes are TRBV7-9 and TRBJ1-5; TRBD1 might be the D (5 bases). CDR1 and CDR2 from the germline V gene are SEHNR and FQNEAQ (reference sequence). The CDR3 loop spans 15 amino acids. Trimming cost V 6 bases and J 2 bases, with 14 bases left between them. In nucleotides, the CDR3 is TGTGCCAGCAGTGAAGTGGCGGGGGGCAATCAGCCCCAGCATTTT. Translation gives CASSEVAGGNQPQHF.

The chain is built from TRBV19 and TRBJ2-7; D perhaps matches TRBD2 (6 bases). CDR3 size: 18 residues. V was shortened by 6 bases and J by 1 base, with 25 bases between the two germline ends. Germline V gene lookup returns CDR1 LNHDA and CDR2 SQIVND (reference sequence). The CDR3 DNA reads TGTGCCAGTAGCGGGACTCCCGTCGGTCCAGAAGTATCCTACGAGCAGTACTTC. Its protein product is CASSGTPVGPEVSYEQYF.

CDR3 DNA sequence: TGTGCCACCAGTCACTCCGGGACAGGGTTGGGGCAGCCCCAGCATTTT. As protein: CATSHSGTGLGQPQHF. The chain recombines TRBV24-1 with TRBJ1-5; the match to TRBD1 covers 9 bases. This CDR3 spans 16 amino acids. V lost 6 bases and J lost 7; bases outside the gene matches: 12. In germline, CDR1 is KGHDR, CDR2 SFDVKD.